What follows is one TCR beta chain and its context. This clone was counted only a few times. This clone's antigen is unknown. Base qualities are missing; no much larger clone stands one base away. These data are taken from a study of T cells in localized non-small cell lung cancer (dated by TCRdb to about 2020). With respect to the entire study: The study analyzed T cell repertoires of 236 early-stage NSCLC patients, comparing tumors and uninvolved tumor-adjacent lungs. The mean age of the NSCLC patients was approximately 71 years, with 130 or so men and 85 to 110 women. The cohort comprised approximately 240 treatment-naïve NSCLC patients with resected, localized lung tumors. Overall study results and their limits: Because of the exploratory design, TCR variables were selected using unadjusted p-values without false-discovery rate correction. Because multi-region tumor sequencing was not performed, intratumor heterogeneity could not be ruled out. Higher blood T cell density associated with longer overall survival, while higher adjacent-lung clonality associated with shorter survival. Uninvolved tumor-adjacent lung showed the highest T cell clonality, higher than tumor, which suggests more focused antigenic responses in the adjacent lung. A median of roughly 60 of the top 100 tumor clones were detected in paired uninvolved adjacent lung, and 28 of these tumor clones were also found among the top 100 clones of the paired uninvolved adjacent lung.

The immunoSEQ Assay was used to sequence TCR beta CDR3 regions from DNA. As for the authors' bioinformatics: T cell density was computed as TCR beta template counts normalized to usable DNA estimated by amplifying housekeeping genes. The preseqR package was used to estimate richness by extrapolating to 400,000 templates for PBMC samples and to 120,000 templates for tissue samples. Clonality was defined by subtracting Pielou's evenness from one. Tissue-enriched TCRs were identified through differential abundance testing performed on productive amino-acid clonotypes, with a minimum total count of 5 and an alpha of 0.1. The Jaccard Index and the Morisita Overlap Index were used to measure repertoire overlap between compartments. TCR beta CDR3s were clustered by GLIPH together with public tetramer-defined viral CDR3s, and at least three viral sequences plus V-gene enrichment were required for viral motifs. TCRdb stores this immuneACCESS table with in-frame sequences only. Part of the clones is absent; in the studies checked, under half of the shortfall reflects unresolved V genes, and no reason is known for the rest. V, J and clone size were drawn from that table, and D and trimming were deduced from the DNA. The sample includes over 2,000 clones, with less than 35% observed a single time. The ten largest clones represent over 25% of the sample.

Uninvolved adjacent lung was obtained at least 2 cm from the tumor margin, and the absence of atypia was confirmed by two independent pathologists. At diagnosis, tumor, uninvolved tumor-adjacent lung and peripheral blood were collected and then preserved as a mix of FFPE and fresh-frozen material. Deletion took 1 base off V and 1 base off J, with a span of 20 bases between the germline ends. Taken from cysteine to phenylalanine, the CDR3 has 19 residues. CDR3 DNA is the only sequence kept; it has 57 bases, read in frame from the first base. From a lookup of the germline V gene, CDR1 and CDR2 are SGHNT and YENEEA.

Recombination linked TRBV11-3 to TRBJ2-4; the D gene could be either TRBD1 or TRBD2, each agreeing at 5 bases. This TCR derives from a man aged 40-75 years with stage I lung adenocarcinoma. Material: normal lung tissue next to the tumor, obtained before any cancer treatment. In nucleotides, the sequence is TGTGCCAGCAGCTTAGTAGGTTCCGTATCCGGGGACGCCAAAAACATTCAGTACTTC. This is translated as CASSLVGSVSGDAKNIQYF.